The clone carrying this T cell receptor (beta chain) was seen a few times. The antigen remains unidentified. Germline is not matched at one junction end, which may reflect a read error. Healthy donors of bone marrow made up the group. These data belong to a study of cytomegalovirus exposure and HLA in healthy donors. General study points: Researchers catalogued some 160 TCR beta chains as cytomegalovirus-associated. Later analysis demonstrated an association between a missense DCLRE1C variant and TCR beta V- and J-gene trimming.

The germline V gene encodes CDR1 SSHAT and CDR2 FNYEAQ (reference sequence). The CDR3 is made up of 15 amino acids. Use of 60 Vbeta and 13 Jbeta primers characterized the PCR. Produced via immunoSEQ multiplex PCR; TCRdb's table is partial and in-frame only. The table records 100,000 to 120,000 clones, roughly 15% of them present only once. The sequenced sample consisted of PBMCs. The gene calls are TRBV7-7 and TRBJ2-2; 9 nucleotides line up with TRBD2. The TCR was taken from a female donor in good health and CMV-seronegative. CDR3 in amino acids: CASSTSSGNTGELFF. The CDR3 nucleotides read TGTGCTAGCAGCACTTCTAGCGGGAATACCGGGGAGCTGTTTTTT.